The 27 T cell receptor beta chains listed next were all sequenced from one sample in a study of blood T cell repertoires in COVID-19. TCRdb's copy holds only in-frame clones and misses some; the assay was immunoSEQ multiplex PCR. Of 110,000 or so clones listed, about 74% are singletons. The sequenced sample consisted of peripheral blood. All receptors come from a human donor in a cohort sampled during active COVID-19.

The V call is TRBV6-5, the J call TRBJ1-2; 8 bases are a match to TRBD1. The trim removed 8 bases at V and 1 base at J, leaving 6 bases unmatched. The CDR3 loop spans 14 amino acids. Per the germline V gene, CDR1 is MNHEY and CDR2 is SVGAGI. DNA for the CDR3: TGTGCCAGCGGGCGACAGGGGATTAACTATGGCTACACCTTC. This encodes CASGRQGINYGYTF.

This chain connects TRBV4-1 to TRBJ1-2, with D maybe TRBD1 (6 bases). Per germline, CDR1 MGHRA and CDR2 YSYEKL. V was trimmed by 3 bases and J by 3 bases, leaving 8 bases between them. The CDR3 contains 13 residues. In DNA form, the CDR3 reads TGCGCCAGCAGCCAGCCAGGGGACTATGGCTACACCTTC. This encodes CASSQPGDYGYTF.

The rearrangement links TRBV27 to TRBJ1-1; 7 nucleotides match TRBD1. The CDR3 has 15 amino acids. V lost 5 bases to trimming and J lost 1 base; unmatched junction nucleotides: 7. Germline V gives CDR1 MNHEY, CDR2 SMNVEV (reference sequence). The CDR3 reads CASSAHNRGNTEAFF. The DNA of the CDR3 is TGTGCCAGCAGTGCACACAACAGGGGGAACACTGAAGCTTTCTTT.

V and J are TRBV6-1 and TRBJ2-7; 9 bases fit TRBD1. V lost 3 bases to trimming and J lost 5 bases; unmatched junction nucleotides: 8. The CDR3 contains 15 residues. CDR1 is MNHNS and CDR2 is SASEGT in the germline V gene. The CDR3 DNA follows: TGTGCCAGCAGTGAGGTTGACAGGGGGTCCGACGAGCAGTACTTC. Protein sequence: CASSEVDRGSDEQYF.

This clone was detected a few times. V usage is TRBV7-3 and J usage is TRBJ1-1, with D uncertain. Looked up from germline, CDR1 is SGHTA and CDR2 is FQGTGA. The CDR3 extends over 14 amino acids. V gave up 2 bases and J gave up 1 base, with 8 bases separating them. The CDR3 region is CASSLGAGNTEAFF. CDR3 nucleotides: TGTGCCAGCAGCTTAGGTGCAGGGAACACTGAAGCTTTCTTT.

The chain is built from TRBV3-1 (or the pseudogene TRBV3-2) and TRBJ2-1, with 9 bases lining up with TRBD2. V shed 0 bases and J 10 bases; nucleotides not matched to a gene: 7. In germline, CDR1 is LGHDT, CDR2 YNNKEL (reference sequence). This CDR3 has 15 amino acids. The chain's CDR3 is CASSQEYSGSIEQFF. The CDR3 DNA follows: TGTGCCAGCAGCCAAGAGTATAGCGGGAGTATCGAGCAGTTCTTC.

The rearrangement uses TRBV7-9 and TRBJ2-6; D might be TRBD2 (5 bases). CDR3 length: 17 amino acids. From germline, CDR1 is SEHNR and CDR2 FQNEAQ (reference sequence). V gave up 2 bases and J gave up 0 bases, with 11 bases separating them. The chain's CDR3 is CASSLSPGISGANVLTF. In DNA form, the CDR3 reads TGTGCCAGCAGCTTAAGTCCCGGGATCTCTGGGGCCAACGTCCTGACTTTC.

This rearrangement joins TRBV7-9 to TRBJ2-1; a possible D gene is TRBD2 (6 bases). Germline-derived CDR1 and CDR2 are SEHNR and FQNEAQ (reference sequence). This CDR3 region has 12 residues. V was clipped by 8 bases and J by 5 bases, with 10 bases between them. The DNA of the CDR3 is TGTGCCAGCGGGGGGTGGGACAATGAGCAGTTCTTC. Protein: CASGGWDNEQFF.

This clone was observed a handful of times. V and J are TRBV4-1 and TRBJ1-3; the D is unclear. Germline loops: CDR1 MGHRA, CDR2 YSYEKL. V was trimmed by 7 bases and J by 3 bases, leaving 10 bases between them. CDR3 length: 13 amino acids. The CDR3 DNA sequence: TGCGCCAGCACTCAGCGAATTGGAAACACCATATATTTT. Residues: CASTQRIGNTIYF.

For the CDR3, the DNA is TGCGCCAGCGCTGGATCGGCGGTGATGAACACTGAAGCTTTCTTT. The encoded protein is CASAGSAVMNTEAFF. This rearrangement joins TRBV4-1 to TRBJ1-1; D ambiguous. Germline CDR1 reads MGHRA; CDR2 reads YSYEKL. The CDR3 consists of 15 residues. The ends were cut back, 8 bases at V and 0 bases at J, with 16 bases in the middle.

This chain links TRBV6-5 with TRBJ1-3; D gene uncertain. V was shortened by 5 bases and J by 0 bases, with 8 bases between the two germline ends. The CDR3 spans 14 residues. Germline V gene sequence: CDR1 MNHEY, CDR2 SVGAGI. The CDR3 DNA reads as TGTGCCAGCAGTAGATCGAGCTCTGGAAACACCATATATTTT. This sequence encodes CASSRSSSGNTIYF.

This chain connects TRBV6-5 to TRBJ1-2, with 7 nucleotides matching TRBD1. Germline lookup yields CDR1 MNHEY and CDR2 SVGAGI. The CDR3 covers 14 residues. Trimming took 8 bases from V and 3 from J; bases not matched to a gene: 9. The CDR3 loop is CASAKTGTDYGYTF. CDR3 sequence (DNA): TGTGCCAGCGCTAAGACTGGGACAGACTATGGCTACACCTTC.

The chain joins TRBV9 to TRBJ1-2; 9 bases align to TRBD1. In germline, CDR1 is SGDLS, CDR2 YYNGEE. The J segment lost 6 bases and the V segment lost 5 bases, leaving 5 bases of the junction unmatched. CDR3 length: 13 amino acids. The DNA of the CDR3 is TGTGCCAGCAGGGGGGGACAGGGACATGGCTACACCTTC. Translated, it gives CASRGGQGHGYTF.

This chain uses TRBV4-2 with TRBJ1-1; D unresolved. With 4 bases removed from V and 2 bases from J, the gap between germline ends came to 11 bases. The CDR3 has 14 amino acids. Germline CDR1 reads LGHNA; CDR2 reads YNFKEQ. The CDR3 here is CASSLTPGNTEAFF. The CDR3 nucleotides are TGTGCCAGCAGCCTGACTCCGGGAAACACTGAAGCTTTCTTT.

J is TRBJ1-1 and V is TRBV27, with 7 bases matching TRBD1. Germline V lookup: CDR1 MNHEY, CDR2 SMNVEV (reference sequence). The CDR3 is 14 amino acids. V dropped 4 bases and J dropped 2; count of bases not matched to a gene: 4. The CDR3 nucleotides are TGTGCCAGCAGTTCCGGGACAGCTAACACTGAAGCTTTCTTT. Translated: CASSSGTANTEAFF.

V usage is TRBV20-1 and J usage is TRBJ1-2, with D uncertain. Trimming took off 4 bases at V and 7 bases at J, with 7 bases between the two ends. The CDR3 loop spans 10 amino acids. The germline V gene has CDR1 DFQATT and CDR2 SNEGSKA (reference sequence). CDR3 DNA sequence: TGCAGTGCTACGGGGAGTGGCTACACCTTC. It is translated as CSATGSGYTF.

This chain links TRBV28 with TRBJ1-1, with D possibly being TRBD1 (5 bases). CDR3 size: 15 residues. Looked up from germline, CDR1 is MDHEN and CDR2 is SYDVKM. Trimming removed 5 bases at V and 1 base at J, with 14 bases between. The CDR3 DNA is TGTGCCAGCAGTCTCCCCAGCGGGGCGAACACTGAAGCTTTCTTT. Encoded protein: CASSLPSGANTEAFF.

The rearrangement uses TRBV9 and TRBJ2-7; 8 bases line up with TRBD2. Germline loops: CDR1 SGDLS, CDR2 YYNGEE. The CDR3 length is 15 residues. The V gene end was trimmed by 0 bases and the J gene end by 7 bases; junction bases not matched to a gene: 9. The CDR3 spells CASSVARDRGGEQYF. The DNA of the CDR3 is TGTGCCAGCAGCGTAGCGAGGGATCGGGGGGGTGAGCAGTACTTC.

J is TRBJ2-7 and V is TRBV12-3 or TRBV12-4; 7 bases align to TRBD1. V was pared by 6 bases and J by 6 bases, with 5 bases of the junction left unmatched. The CDR3 is made up of 12 amino acids. The CDR3 DNA reads TGTGCCAGCAGCCCCACAGGGGTCGAGCAGTACTTC. Protein sequence: CASSPTGVEQYF.

V usage is TRBV10-1 and J usage is TRBJ2-7; tentatively, D is TRBD2 (5 bases). V shed 5 bases and J shed 4 bases, with 18 bases lying between them. Germline V gene data show CDR1 as WNHNN and CDR2 as SYGVQD (reference sequence). This CDR3 comprises 15 residues. The chain's CDR3 is CASSYGPRGGYEQYF. The CDR3 nucleotides read TGCGCCAGCAGTTACGGGCCTCGCGGAGGTTACGAGCAGTACTTC.

The chain carries TRBV28 and TRBJ2-7, with D perhaps matching TRBD2 (7 bases). V was clipped by 3 bases and J by 0 bases, with 15 bases between them. CDR3 length: 16 amino acids. The germline V gene has CDR1 MDHEN and CDR2 SYDVKM. The CDR3 is CASSLGGAGTSYEQYF. For the CDR3, the DNA is TGTGCCAGCAGTTTGGGGGGGGCAGGGACCTCCTACGAGCAGTACTTC.

The chain recombines TRBV11-3 with TRBJ2-3; tentatively, D is TRBD2 (6 bases). This CDR3 comprises 15 residues. Between the trimmed V and J ends, which lost 1 base and 6 bases, there was a span of 14 bases. The germline V gene has CDR1 SGHNT and CDR2 YENEEA. Written as DNA, the CDR3 is TGTGCCAGCAGCTTAGTACTAGCCGATAGGGATACGCAGTATTTT. This sequence encodes CASSLVLADRDTQYF.

This sequence joins TRBV30 and TRBJ1-5; 9 bases align to TRBD1. Trimming took 2 bases from V and 4 from J; bases not matched to a gene: 9. This CDR3 contains 16 residues. Looked up from germline, CDR1 is GTSNPN and CDR2 is SVGIG (reference sequence). CDR3 protein: CAWSPSGTGPNQPQHF. The CDR3 region has the DNA TGTGCCTGGAGTCCTTCCGGGACAGGGCCGAATCAGCCCCAGCATTTT.

This chain links TRBV5-1 with TRBJ2-7, with D tentatively TRBD2 (6 bases). The CDR3 runs to 15 residues. Looked up from germline, CDR1 is SGHRS and CDR2 is YFSETQ. The ends were cut back, 0 bases at V and 2 bases at J, with 12 bases in the middle. The CDR3 nucleotides read TGCGCCAGCAGCTTGGACGGGGGTAAGACCTACGAGCAGTACTTC. Residues: CASSLDGGKTYEQYF.

This rearrangement joins TRBV29-1 to TRBJ2-3; TRBD2 matches at 7 bases. The CDR3 is 13 residues long. The V gene's germline CDR1 is SQVTM and CDR2 ANQGSEA. V lost 6 bases and J lost 4; bases outside the gene matches: 7. This CDR3 is CSVLARGADTQYF. CDR3 coding DNA: TGCAGCGTACTAGCGAGAGGGGCAGATACGCAGTATTTT.

V is TRBV5-6 and J is TRBJ2-7; the match to TRBD2 covers 13 bases. V trimming: 0 bases; J trimming: 2 bases; junction bases outside the gene matches: 5. This CDR3 spans 17 amino acids. Germline V gene lookup returns CDR1 SGHDT and CDR2 YYEEEE. In DNA, the CDR3 is TGTGCCAGCAGCTTGGGCCCGGGACTAGCGGGAACCTACGAGCAGTACTTC. It is translated as CASSLGPGLAGTYEQYF. Full variable domain (remainder filled in from reference TRBV5-6 and TRBJ2-7): DAGVTQSPTHLIKTRGQQVTLRCSPKSGHDTVSWYQQALGQGPQFIFQYYEEEERQRGNFPDRFSGHQFPNYSSELNVNALLLGDSALYLCASSLGPGLAGTYEQYFGPGTRLTVT.

CDR3 DNA sequence: TGCAGCGTTGGAGGATACCAAGAGACCCAGTACTTC. It specifies CSVGGYQETQYF. The J gene is TRBJ2-5, the V gene TRBV29-1; D gene ambiguous. The ends were cut back, 4 bases at V and 0 bases at J, with 6 bases in the middle. Germline V gene lookup returns CDR1 SQVTM and CDR2 ANQGSEA. This CDR3 region has 12 residues.